The clone carrying this T cell receptor (beta chain) was detected many times. V gave up 5 bases and J gave up 4 bases, with 20 bases separating them. This CDR3 region has 15 residues. Per germline, CDR1 DFQATT and CDR2 SNEGSKA (reference sequence). These data are taken from a study of metastatic and nonmetastatic thyroid tumors. Via MiXCR, TCRdb re-called the PCR reads. The sample has about 32,000 clones; 18% are singletons. Each patient came to thyroid surgery without any prior treatment (of any kind). This clonotype was sampled from a female donor with papillary thyroid cancer or a benign thyroid nodule (not recorded which). Some clones in this sample may be carry-over from other donors' samples. Material for sequencing was blood. This chain links TRBV20-1 with TRBJ1-2, with D tentatively TRBD1 (5 bases). CDR3 DNA sequence: TGCAGTGCTGGGACGGGTGCGGGCGGAGCCTATGGCTACACCTTC. It is translated as CSAGTGAGGAYGYTF.